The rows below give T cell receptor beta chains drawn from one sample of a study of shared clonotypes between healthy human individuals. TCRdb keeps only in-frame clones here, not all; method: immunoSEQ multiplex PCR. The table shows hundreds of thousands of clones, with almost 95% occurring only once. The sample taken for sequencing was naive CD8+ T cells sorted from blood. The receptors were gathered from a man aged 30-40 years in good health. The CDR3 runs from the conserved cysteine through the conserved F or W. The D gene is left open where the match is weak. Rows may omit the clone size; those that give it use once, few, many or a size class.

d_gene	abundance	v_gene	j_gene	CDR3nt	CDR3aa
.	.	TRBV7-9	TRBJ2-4	TGTGCCAGCAGCCACCACTTAGATATGGACAAAAACATTCAGTACTTC	CASSHHLDMDKNIQYF
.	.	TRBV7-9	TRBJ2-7	TGTGCCAGCAGCTTAGATACAGCCTACGAGCAGTACTTC	CASSLDTAYEQYF
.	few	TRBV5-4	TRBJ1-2	TGTGCCAGCACCAGCGGGGGCTACACCTTC	CASTSGGYTF
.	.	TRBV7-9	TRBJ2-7	TGTGCCAGCACCGGGGGGACAGCCTACGAGCAGTACTTC	CASTGGTAYEQYF
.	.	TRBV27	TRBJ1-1	TGTGCCAGCAGTTATTTCGGTGCATCTGGGTTGAACACTGAAGCTTTCTTT	CASSYFGASGLNTEAFF
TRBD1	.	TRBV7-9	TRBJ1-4	TGTGCCACCGGGGGGCGACAGGGGAGGGAAAAACTGTTTTTT	CATGGRQGREKLFF
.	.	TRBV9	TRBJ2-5	TGTGCCAGCAGCGTAGAGGTCTCCCAAGAGACCCAGTACTTC	CASSVEVSQETQYF
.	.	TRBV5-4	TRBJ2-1	TGTGCCAGCAGCCTAGTCGGTGAGCAGTTCTTC	CASSLVGEQFF
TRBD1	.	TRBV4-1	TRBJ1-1	TGCGCCAGCAGTCCGCGGATTCCGGGACAGGGTGACACTGAAGCTTTCTTT	CASSPRIPGQGDTEAFF
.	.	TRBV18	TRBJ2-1	TGTGCCAGCTCACGGGGCCCCTCCTACAATGAGCAGTTCTTC	CASSRGPSYNEQFF
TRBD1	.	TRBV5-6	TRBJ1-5	TGTGCCAGCAGCCCCCCACAGGGGGTGCCAGTGACTCAGCCCCAGCATTTT	CASSPPQGVPVTQPQHF
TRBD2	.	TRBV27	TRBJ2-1	TGTGCCACAACAGCGGGAGGGCCCAATGAGCAGTTCTTC	CATTAGGPNEQFF
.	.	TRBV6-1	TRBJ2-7	TGTGCCAGCAGCTACGTACAGGAGCCTTACGAGCAGTACTTC	CASSYVQEPYEQYF
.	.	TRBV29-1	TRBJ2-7	TGCAGCGTTGTGGCGGTTAGCTCCTACGAGCAGTACTTC	CSVVAVSSYEQYF
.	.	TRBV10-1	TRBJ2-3	TGCGCCAGCAGTGAGTTACAGGGAACAGATACGCAGTATTTT	CASSELQGTDTQYF
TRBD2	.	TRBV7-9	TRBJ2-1	TGTGCCAGCAGCCCCACAGTTAGCGGGAGGTCTAATGAGCAGTTCTTC	CASSPTVSGRSNEQFF
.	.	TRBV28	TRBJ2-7	TGTGCCAGCAGTTTAGCTCTAGCTGGCGAGCAGTACTTC	CASSLALAGEQYF
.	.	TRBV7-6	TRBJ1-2	TGTGCCAGCAGCCTGGGGGGAGCTAACTATGGCTACACCTTC	CASSLGGANYGYTF
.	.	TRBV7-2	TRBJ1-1	TGTGCCAGCAGCTATCCAATGGCTGAAGCTTTCTTT	CASSYPMAEAFF
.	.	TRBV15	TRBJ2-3	TGTGCCACCAGCTGGGCGGGAACAGATACGCAGTATTTT	CATSWAGTDTQYF
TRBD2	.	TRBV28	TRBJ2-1	TGTGCCAGCAGTACCACTAGCGGGAGCCTCCACTCCTACAATGAACAGTTCTTC	CASSTTSGSLHSYNEQFF
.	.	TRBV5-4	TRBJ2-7	TGTGCCAGCAGCTTTACGGGATACTACGAGCAGTACTTC	CASSFTGYYEQYF
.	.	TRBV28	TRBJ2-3	TGTGCCAGCAGCCCCGACAGCACAGATACGCAGTATTTT	CASSPDSTDTQYF
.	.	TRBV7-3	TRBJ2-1	TGTGCCAGCAGCTCCGACCCTTACGATGAGCAGTTCTTC	CASSSDPYDEQFF
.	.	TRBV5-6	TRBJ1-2	TGTGCCAGCAGCTCCAGGACATCCTGGTATGGCTACACCTTC	CASSSRTSWYGYTF
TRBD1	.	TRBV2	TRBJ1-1	TGTGCCAGCAGGGACAGGGGGCATGCGAACACTGAAGCTTTCTTT	CASRDRGHANTEAFF
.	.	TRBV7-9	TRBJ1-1	TGTGCCAGCAACCACCAGGGGTTGGTGGCTTTCTTT	CASNHQGLVAFF
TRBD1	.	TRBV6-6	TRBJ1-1	TGTGCCAGCAGTCAGACAGGGGGCTACACTGAAGCTTTCTTT	CASSQTGGYTEAFF
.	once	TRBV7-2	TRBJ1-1	TGTGCCAGCAGCTTAGACTTGGGTCACCCCACTGAAGCTTTCTTT	CASSLDLGHPTEAFF
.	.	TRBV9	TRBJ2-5	TGTGCCAGCAGCGAAGGGACCCAAACTGGGGAGACCCAGTACTTC	CASSEGTQTGETQYF
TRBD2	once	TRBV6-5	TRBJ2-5	TGTGCCAGCAGAACACTACTAGCGGTCCAAGAGACCCAGTACTTC	CASRTLLAVQETQYF
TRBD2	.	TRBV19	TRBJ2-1	TGTGCCAGTAGTGCTAGCGGGAGTTCTTACAATGAGCAGTTCTTC	CASSASGSSYNEQFF
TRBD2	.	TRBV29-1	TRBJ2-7	TGCAGCGTTGGGGAGCGGGGTCGCTCCTACGAGCAGTACTTC	CSVGERGRSYEQYF
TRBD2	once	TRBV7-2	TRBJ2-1	TGTGCCAGCAGCTTAGCGCACATCTCGGGACTAGCGGGAACTGAGCAGTTCTTC	CASSLAHISGLAGTEQFF
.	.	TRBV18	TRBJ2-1	TGTGCCAGCTCACCTGCAAGGACAGCCAATTTTGTACCAGAGCAGTTCTTC	CASSPARTANFVPEQFF
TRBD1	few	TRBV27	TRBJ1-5	TGTGCCAGCAGTTTAAGGGACAGGCCCGAAGGGCCCCAGCATTTT	CASSLRDRPEGPQHF
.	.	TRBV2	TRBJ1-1	TGTGCCAGCAGTCAGGGACCCGGGGGCACTGAAGCTTTCTTT	CASSQGPGGTEAFF
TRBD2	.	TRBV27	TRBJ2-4	TGTGCCAGCAGGACTAGCGGGAGGCCCAACATTCAGTACTTC	CASRTSGRPNIQYF
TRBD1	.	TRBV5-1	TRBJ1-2	TGCGCCAGCAGCTTGACAGGGGGAACCTATGGCTACACCTTC	CASSLTGGTYGYTF
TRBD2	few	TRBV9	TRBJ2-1	TGTGCCAGCACGGGAGGAGGTGAGCAGTTCTTC	CASTGGGEQFF